These T cell receptor beta chains were read from a single sample in a study of T cells in Graves' hyperthyroidism and ophthalmopathy. TCRdb reprocessed the multiplex PCR reads with MiXCR, giving one entry per CDR3 protein. Here the sample spans over 650,000 distinct CDR3 sequences, 45% being singletons. Sequenced material: peripheral blood or thyroid tissue (not recorded which). These receptors came from an adult man with Graves' disease, either hyperthyroidism or ophthalmopathy (not recorded which). Both conserved end residues are part of each CDR3. The order of the fields is clone size, J gene, V gene, D gene, CDR3 protein, CDR3 DNA. The D gene is left open where the match is weak. Clone size is given for some rows only: seen once, a few or many times, or a class if the clone is expanded.

>few|TRBJ1-1|TRBV20-1|.
CSARIRGTEAFF
TGCAGTGCTAGAATTCGGGGCACTGAAGCTTTCTTT
>.|TRBJ2-5|TRBV12-3/TRBV12-4|TRBD2
CASSIGGALVETQYF
TGTGCCAGCAGTATCGGGGGGGCTCTGGTGGAGACCCAGTACTTC
>.|TRBJ1-4|TRBV29-1|.
CSVEGGAGEKLFF
TGCAGCGTTGAAGGGGGGGCCGGGGAAAAACTGTTTTTT
>.|TRBJ1-1|TRBV2|TRBD1
CASSRTGRADTEAFF
TGTGCCAGCAGTCGGACAGGGCGGGCGGACACTGAAGCTTTCTTT
>.|TRBJ1-4|TRBV4-1|.
CASSQGKGESNEKLFF
TGTGCCAGCAGCCAAGGGAAGGGGGAGTCTAATGAAAAACTGTTTTTT
>few|TRBJ2-5|TRBV24-1|.
CATSDDFETQYF
TGTGCCACCAGTGATGATTTTGAGACCCAGTACTTC
>many|TRBJ1-5|TRBV10-3|.
CAIKGDTNQPQHF
TGTGCCATCAAAGGGGATACCAATCAGCCCCAGCATTTT
>.|TRBJ1-2|TRBV24-1|.
CATSERQGDYGYTF
TGTGCCACCAGTGAGAGGCAGGGCGACTATGGCTACACCTTC
>once|TRBJ2-7|TRBV7-2|.
CASSSTTGTFYEQYF
TGTGCCAGCAGCTCAACGACCGGGACTTTCTACGAGCAGTACTTC
>.|TRBJ1-6|TRBV9|.
CASSAPGRSSYNSPLHF
TGTGCCAGCAGCGCACCCGGACGGAGCTCCTATAATTCACCCCTCCACTTT
>.|TRBJ2-7|TRBV20-1|TRBD2
CSASRPSGATYEQYF
TGCAGTGCTAGCCGCCCTAGCGGGGCTACCTACGAGCAGTACTTC
>many|TRBJ2-7|TRBV5-1|.
CASSLAANSYEQYF
TGCGCCAGCAGCTTGGCCGCCAACTCCTACGAGCAGTACTTC
>.|TRBJ2-7|TRBV7-2|.
CASSSDPDRDNQSF
TGTGCCAGCAGCTCGGACCCAGACCGGGACAACCAAAGCTTC
>.|TRBJ2-7|TRBV2|TRBD2
CASRGLAVTYEQYF
TGTGCCAGCAGGGGACTAGCGGTGACCTACGAGCAGTACTTC
>.|TRBJ2-7|TRBV24-1|TRBD1
CAITDRGYEQYF
TGTGCCATAACGGACAGGGGCTACGAGCAGTACTTC
>few|TRBJ2-6|TRBV6-5|.
CASSYARSSSGANVLTF
TGTGCCAGCAGTTACGCCAGGAGCAGCTCTGGGGCCAACGTCCTGACTTTC
>.|TRBJ1-2|TRBV29-1|.
CSVATDTPFYGYTF
TGCAGCGTTGCTACGGACACGCCGTTCTATGGCTACACCTTC
>.|TRBJ1-2|TRBV25-1|.
CAWSVRWGIHGYTF
TGTGCCTGGAGTGTACGATGGGGGATTCATGGCTACACCTTC
>.|TRBJ2-5|TRBV29-1|.
CSVEKGGETQYF
TGCAGCGTTGAGAAAGGGGGGGAGACCCAGTACTTC
>many|TRBJ1-1|TRBV29-1|.
CSATQGGTEAFF
TGCAGCGCGACCCAAGGAGGGACTGAAGCTTTCTTT
>.|TRBJ1-5|TRBV19|.
CASSLRRDRGNQPQHF
TGTGCCAGTAGTCTACGCAGGGATAGGGGCAATCAGCCCCAGCATTTT
>few|TRBJ1-1|TRBV9|TRBD1
CASSWVTGALNTEAFF
TGCGCCAGCAGCTGGGTGACAGGGGCATTGAACACTGAAGCTTTCTTT
>many|TRBJ1-4|TRBV7-8|.
CASSLNRAGNNEKLFF
TGTGCCAGCAGCTTAAATAGGGCAGGAAATAATGAAAAACTGTTTTTT
>.|TRBJ2-5|TRBV12-3/TRBV12-4|.
CASSQAGLGLQETQYF
TGTGCCAGCAGCCAGGCAGGACTGGGTTTACAAGAGACCCAGTACTTC
>.|TRBJ1-6|TRBV11-1|.
CASQPGDTNSPLHF
TGTGCCAGCCAGCCGGGGGACACTAATTCACCCCTCCACTTT
>once|TRBJ1-2|TRBV12-3/TRBV12-4|.
CASSPWTVSPYGYTF
TGTGCCAGCAGCCCCTGGACAGTTTCCCCTTATGGCTACACCTTC
>.|TRBJ2-6|TRBV10-3|TRBD1
CAIKATGDGANVLTF
TGTGCCATCAAGGCAACAGGGGACGGGGCCAACGTCCTGACTTTC
>.|TRBJ1-6|TRBV29-1|.
CSVEVGGNSPLHF
TGCAGCGTTGAAGTCGGGGGTAATTCACCCCTCCACTTT
>.|TRBJ1-2|TRBV14|TRBD1
CASSPSGGGDDYGYTF
TGTGCCAGCAGCCCCTCGGGAGGGGGCGACGACTATGGCTACACCTTC
>.|TRBJ1-2|TRBV2|.
CASLEKGYLDGHTF
TGTGCCAGCCTTGAAAAGGGGTATCTGGATGGCCACACCTTC
>.|TRBJ1-1|TRBV9|.
CASSQEPGLNTEAFF
TGTGCCAGCAGCCAAGAGCCAGGATTGAACACTGAAGCTTTCTTT
>once|TRBJ2-2|TRBV29-1|TRBD1
CSVEAGGGVTGELFF
TGCAGCGTTGAGGCAGGGGGTGGGGTCACCGGGGAGCTGTTTTTT
>.|TRBJ2-7|TRBV9|.
CASSVRPSSDEQYF
TGTGCCAGCAGTGTACGGCCCTCGAGCGACGAGCAGTACTTC
>.|TRBJ1-5|TRBV2|TRBD1
CASSSGGRFQPQHF
TGTGCCAGCAGTTCAGGGGGCCGGTTTCAGCCCCAGCATTTT
>.|TRBJ1-2|TRBV7-2|.
CASSLGGNSDYGYTF
TGTGCCAGCAGCTTGGGGGGTAATTCGGACTATGGCTACACCTTC
>many|TRBJ1-5|TRBV7-2|.
CASSPGTLQPQHF
TGTGCCAGCAGCCCGGGGACCCTACAGCCCCAGCATTTT
>many|TRBJ1-1|TRBV7-9|.
CASSFSPGARNTEAFF
TGTGCCAGCAGCTTTTCCCCGGGGGCTAGGAACACTGAAGCTTTCTTT
>.|TRBJ2-7|TRBV7-2|.
CASSLGTVYKQYF
TGTGCCAGCAGCTTAGGGACTGTCTATAAGCAGTACTTC
>few|TRBJ1-2|TRBV2|.
CASSGRTDQSSPYGYTF
TGTGCCAGCAGTGGGCGGACAGATCAGTCGAGCCCCTATGGCTACACCTTC
>few|TRBJ2-7|TRBV20-1|TRBD1
CSASVPGQGYHEQYF
TGCAGTGCTAGCGTTCCGGGACAGGGCTATCACGAGCAGTACTTC
>many|TRBJ1-6|TRBV15|.
CAIANGIGNSPLHF
TGTGCCATCGCGAACGGGATCGGTAATTCACCCCTCCACTTT
>.|TRBJ2-5|TRBV5-4|.
CASSLRKGQETQYF
TGTGCCAGCAGCCTTCGAAAGGGCCAAGAGACCCAGTACTTC
>once|TRBJ1-2|TRBV10-3|TRBD1
CAISESLIRRWDRHGYTF
TGTGCCATCAGTGAGTCTTTAATTAGGAGATGGGACAGGCATGGCTACACCTTC
>many|TRBJ1-6|TRBV10-3|.
CAIRKDSPNSPLHF
TGTGCCATCAGGAAGGACAGCCCGAATTCACCCCTCCACTTT
>.|TRBJ1-6|TRBV2|TRBD1
CASSEEGASSPLHF
TGTGCCAGCAGTGAAGAGGGGGCGAGTTCACCCCTCCACTTT
>.|TRBJ1-1|TRBV29-1|TRBD1
CSAGQGAEFEAFF
TGCAGCGCAGGACAGGGGGCGGAGTTTGAAGCTTTCTTT
>.|TRBJ1-5|TRBV6-5|TRBD1
CASSYAAGGYQPQHF
TGTGCCAGCAGTTACGCGGCAGGGGGATATCAGCCCCAGCATTTT
>.|TRBJ2-7|TRBV29-1|TRBD2
CSLTSGSYEQYF
TGCAGCTTGACCAGCGGGAGCTACGAGCAGTACTTC
>few|TRBJ1-1|TRBV9|.
CASSATPGAEAFF
TGTGCCAGCAGCGCGACTCCCGGGGCCGAAGCTTTCTTT
>.|TRBJ1-1|TRBV29-1|.
CSGEGTEAFF
TGCAGCGGCGAGGGAACTGAAGCTTTCTTT
>.|TRBJ2-3|TRBV7-9|TRBD2
CASSLAGTGGTDTQYF
TGTGCCAGCAGCCTAGCGGGAACAGGGGGCACAGATACGCAGTATTTT
>.|TRBJ1-2|TRBV5-1|.
CASSATSDYGGYTF
TGCGCCAGCAGCGCGACATCGGACTATGGCGGCTACACCTTC